The TCR beta chain under discussion was sequenced for a study of OX40 agonist ivuxolimab in advanced cancers. At the level of the study: Each patient was given ivuxolimab into a vein every 2 weeks, at 0.01 to 10 mg/kg. Hepatocellular carcinoma, melanoma, renal cell or head and neck cancer was diagnosed in the dose-escalation patients. Study-wide points: Among some nonresponders, normalized T-cell clonal expansion was also low. Relatively little clonal expansion, among the lowest observed, appeared in partial responders at 0.1-3.0 mg/kg.

Repertoires were generated with immunoSEQ multiplex PCR, while TCRdb's copy carries only in-frame clones and drops some. Of about 48,000 clones detected, approximately 84% appear once; the ten largest clones hold 1% to 1.3%. Concerning this clone: Its antigen is unknown.

The V end was cut by 1 base, the J end by 6 bases, with 14 bases between. CDR1 SGHVS and CDR2 FQNEAQ come from the germline V gene. The CDR3 runs to 15 residues. The origin of this receptor is an adult with an advanced solid tumor such as melanoma, head and neck, liver or kidney cancer. The chain is built from TRBV7-8 and TRBJ2-3; D gene unclear. The specimen comprised CD4+ or CD8+ T cells sorted from blood, sampled in a trial of the OX40 agonist ivuxolimab. This CDR3 is CASSLEGKRSDTQYF. In DNA, the CDR3 is TGTGCCAGCAGCTTAGAAGGCAAGCGTTCGGATACGCAGTATTTT.